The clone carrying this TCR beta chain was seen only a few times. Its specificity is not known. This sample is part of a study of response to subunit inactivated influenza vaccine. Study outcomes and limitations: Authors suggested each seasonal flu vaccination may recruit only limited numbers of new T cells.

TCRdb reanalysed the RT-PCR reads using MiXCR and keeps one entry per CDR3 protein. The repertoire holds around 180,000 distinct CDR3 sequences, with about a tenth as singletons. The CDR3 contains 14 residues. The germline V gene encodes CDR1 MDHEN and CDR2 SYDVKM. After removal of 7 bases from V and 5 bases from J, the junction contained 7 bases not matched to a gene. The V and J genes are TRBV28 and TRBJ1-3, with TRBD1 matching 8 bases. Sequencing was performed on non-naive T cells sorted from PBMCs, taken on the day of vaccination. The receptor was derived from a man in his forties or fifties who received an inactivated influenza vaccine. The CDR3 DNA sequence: TGTGCCAGCAATGACGGACAGGGCAGAAACACCATATATTTT. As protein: CASNDGQGRNTIYF.